What follows are 18 T cell receptor beta chains derived from one specimen sequenced in a study of blood T cell repertoires in COVID-19. TCRdb's table, derived via immunoSEQ multiplex PCR, lists solely in-frame clones and lacks some. The sample yields approximately 210,000 clones, approximately 90% seen once. Sample: peripheral blood. The receptors stem from a young man with acute or convalescent COVID-19.

This clone was detected many times. The V gene is TRBV5-1, the J gene TRBJ1-1, with TRBD1 matching over 9 bases. With V trimmed by 3 bases and J by 7 bases, 13 bases remained unmatched. The CDR3 has 16 amino acids. CDR1 is SGHRS and CDR2 is YFSETQ in the germline V gene. The CDR3 DNA reads TGCGCCAGCAGCTACAACCCAACAGGGGGCGCAGGTGAAGCTTTCTTT. Translation: CASSYNPTGGAGEAFF.

The chain employs TRBV6-5 and TRBJ2-7, with D possibly matching TRBD2 (7 bases). V gave up 6 bases and J gave up 6 bases, with 18 bases separating them. Looked up from germline, CDR1 is MNHEY and CDR2 is SVGAGI. The CDR3 has 14 residues. CDR3 residues: CASRGLNRVSEQYF. DNA of the CDR3: TGTGCCAGCAGGGGACTAAACAGGGTCTCCGAGCAGTACTTC.

About this clone: Because the CDR3's place on the DNA is in doubt, the DNA is left out and the CDR3 is given as listed by TCRdb. The chain recombines TRBV4-1 with TRBJ1-5; TRBD1 was called by the table and not checked on the DNA. CDR1 is MGHRA and CDR2 is YSYEKL in the germline V gene. The CDR3 spans 19 residues, counting both ends. This CDR3 is CASSRSILGQYQSNQPQHF.

This chain connects TRBV5-8 to TRBJ2-1, with D possibly being TRBD1 (5 bases). Trimming took 0 bases from V and 0 from J, leaving 10 bases between them. The CDR3 loop spans 16 amino acids. Germline V gene sequence: CDR1 SGHTS, CDR2 YDEGEE. CDR3 coding DNA: TGTGCCAGCAGCTTGGGGACACTTCCCTCCTACAATGAGCAGTTCTTC. Translated: CASSLGTLPSYNEQFF.

The chain carries TRBV30 and TRBJ1-2, with 9 nucleotides matching TRBD1. Germline-derived CDR1 and CDR2 are GTSNPN and SVGIG (reference sequence). The V segment lost 2 bases and the J segment 4 bases; nucleotides outside the gene matches: 5. CDR3 length: 14 residues. This CDR3 reads CAWSRKQGAYGYTF. In nucleotides, the CDR3 is TGTGCCTGGAGTCGCAAACAGGGGGCCTATGGCTACACCTTC.

The V gene is TRBV3-1 (or the pseudogene TRBV3-2), the J gene TRBJ2-7; 9 bases are shared with TRBD2. The CDR3 runs to 16 residues. Trimming removed 1 base from V and 4 bases from J; junction bases left unmatched: 8. CDR1 LGHDT and CDR2 YNNKEL come from the germline V gene (reference sequence). The CDR3 nucleotides are TGTGCCAGCAGCCAAGGCTCGGGACTAGCTCGGTACGAGCAGTACTTC. Translating gives CASSQGSGLARYEQYF.

This chain uses TRBV5-5 with TRBJ1-6, with TRBD1 matching 8 bases. V lost 2 bases, J lost 7 bases, and 5 bases stayed unmatched. Germline CDR1 is SGHKS and CDR2 is YYEKEE (reference sequence). The CDR3 extends over 15 amino acids. CDR3 amino acids: CASSFVDRGNSPLHF. The CDR3 bases are TGTGCCAGCAGCTTCGTTGACAGGGGAAATTCACCCCTCCACTTT.

The chain recombines TRBV25-1 with TRBJ1-2; D might be TRBD1 (6 bases). V lost 2 bases and J lost 2, with 12 bases in between. In germline, CDR1 is MGHDK, CDR2 SYGVNS. The length of the CDR3 is 15 residues. CDR3 in amino acids: CASSERRDTNYGYTF. The CDR3 DNA is TGTGCCAGCAGTGAACGCCGGGACACCAACTATGGCTACACCTTC.

The CDR3 is CASSLAWTGFGEAFF. CDR3 coding DNA: TGTGCCAGCAGCTTAGCATGGACAGGGTTCGGTGAAGCTTTCTTT. V usage is TRBV7-8 and J usage is TRBJ1-1; 8 bases match TRBD1. The CDR3 is made up of 15 amino acids. V lost 0 bases, J lost 7 bases, and 7 bases stayed unmatched. CDR1 is SGHVS and CDR2 is FQNEAQ in the germline V gene.

This chain links TRBV11-2 with TRBJ2-1, with 9 bases identical to TRBD2. The V segment lost 3 bases and the J segment 8 bases; nucleotides outside the gene matches: 8. Germline CDR1 SGHAT, CDR2 FQNNGV. CDR3 length: 15 residues. The CDR3 bases are TGTGCCAGCAGCTTGAATAGCGGGGGATGGGATGAGCAGTTCTTC. Amino acids: CASSLNSGGWDEQFF.

The chain combines TRBV3-1 (or the pseudogene TRBV3-2) with TRBJ2-5; 9 nucleotides line up with TRBD1. The V segment lost 4 bases and the J segment 3 bases; nucleotides outside the gene matches: 9. The CDR3 totals 16 residues. CDR1 and CDR2 from the germline V gene are LGHDT and YNNKEL (reference sequence). CDR3 nucleotide sequence: TGTGCCAGCAGCCCTTCCGGGACAGGGAAAAAAGAGACCCAGTACTTC. Protein: CASSPSGTGKKETQYF.

This chain joins TRBV20-1 and TRBJ2-7, with 8 positions matching TRBD2. The length of the CDR3 is 14 residues. Germline V gene lookup returns CDR1 DFQATT and CDR2 SNEGSKA (reference sequence). With 3 bases clipped from V and 6 bases from J, the junction kept 10 bases outside the gene matches. The CDR3 region is CSASRAGVNPEQYF. DNA of the CDR3: TGCAGTGCTAGTCGAGCGGGAGTAAATCCCGAGCAGTACTTC.

This clone showed up just a few times. This chain uses TRBV20-1 with TRBJ1-3, with no clear D. Trimming cost V 3 bases and J 6 bases, with 15 bases left between them. In germline, CDR1 is DFQATT, CDR2 SNEGSKA (reference sequence). The CDR3 has 14 residues. The CDR3 DNA is TGCAGTGCTAGTAATATCCGGGGAGCAAACACCATATATTTT. Translating gives CSASNIRGANTIYF.

This chain joins TRBV30 and TRBJ1-5; 9 bases map to TRBD1. Trimming removed 5 bases from V and 6 bases from J; junction bases left unmatched: 8. This CDR3 comprises 14 residues. Germline values: CDR1 GTSNPN, CDR2 SVGIG (reference sequence). The CDR3 spells CAWGTGGRGQPQHF. The CDR3 DNA follows: TGTGCCTGGGGAACAGGGGGCAGGGGTCAGCCCCAGCATTTT.

A word on this clone: Within the sample, other DNA sequences also encode this same CDR3. The gene calls are TRBV27 and TRBJ2-3, with a possible D match to TRBD2 (6 bases). Trimming left V 5 bases short and J 0 bases short, with 12 bases between. This CDR3 is built from 15 residues. CDR1 and CDR2 (germline): MNHEY, SMNVEV (reference sequence). The chain's CDR3 is CASSLTRPSTDTQYF. DNA of the CDR3: TGTGCCAGCAGTCTGACTAGACCTAGCACAGATACGCAGTATTTT.

The chain combines TRBV27 with TRBJ2-2; 9 nucleotides agree with TRBD2. This CDR3 contains 16 residues. V shed 3 bases, J shed 8 bases, and the junction held 10 bases outside the gene matches. CDR1 is MNHEY and CDR2 is SMNVEV in the germline V gene (reference sequence). The CDR3 bases are TGTGCCAGCAGTTTTGCCCCGGGACTAGCTTCGGGGGAGCTGTTTTTT. Translating gives CASSFAPGLASGELFF.

The rearrangement links TRBV11-3 to TRBJ2-2; 9 bases map to TRBD1. V gave up 5 bases and J gave up 2 bases; unmatched junction bases: 3. Germline-derived CDR1 and CDR2 are SGHNT and YENEEA. The CDR3 length is 15 residues. As DNA, the CDR3 is TGTGCCAGCAGCCGGGGACAGGGCAACACCGGGGAGCTGTTTTTT. Translating gives CASSRGQGNTGELFF.

This chain links TRBV5-1 with TRBJ1-6; TRBD1 agrees at 9 bases. Per the germline V gene, CDR1 is SGHRS and CDR2 is YFSETQ. CDR3 length: 17 residues. The junction had 13 bases not matched to a gene; V was cut back by 6 bases and J by 6 bases. CDR3 amino acids: CASTRGLVGQGNSPLHF. The CDR3 DNA reads as TGCGCCAGCACCCGGGGGTTAGTGGGACAGGGTAATTCACCCCTCCACTTT.